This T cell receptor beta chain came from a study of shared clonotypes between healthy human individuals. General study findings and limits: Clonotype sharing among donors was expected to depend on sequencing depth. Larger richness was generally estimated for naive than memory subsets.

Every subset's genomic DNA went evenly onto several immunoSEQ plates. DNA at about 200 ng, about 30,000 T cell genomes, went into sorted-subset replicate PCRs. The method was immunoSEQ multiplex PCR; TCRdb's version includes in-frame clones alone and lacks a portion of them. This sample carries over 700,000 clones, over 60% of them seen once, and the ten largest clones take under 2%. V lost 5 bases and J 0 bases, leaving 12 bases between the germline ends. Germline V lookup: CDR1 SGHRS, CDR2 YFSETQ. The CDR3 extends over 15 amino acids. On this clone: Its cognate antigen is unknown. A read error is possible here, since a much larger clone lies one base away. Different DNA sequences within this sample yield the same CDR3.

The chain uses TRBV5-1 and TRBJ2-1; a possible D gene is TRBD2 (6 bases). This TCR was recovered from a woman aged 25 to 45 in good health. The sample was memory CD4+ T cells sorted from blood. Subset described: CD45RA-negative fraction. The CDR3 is CASSLSSGSYNEQFF. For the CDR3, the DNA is TGCGCCAGCAGTTTGAGTAGCGGCTCCTACAATGAGCAGTTCTTC.